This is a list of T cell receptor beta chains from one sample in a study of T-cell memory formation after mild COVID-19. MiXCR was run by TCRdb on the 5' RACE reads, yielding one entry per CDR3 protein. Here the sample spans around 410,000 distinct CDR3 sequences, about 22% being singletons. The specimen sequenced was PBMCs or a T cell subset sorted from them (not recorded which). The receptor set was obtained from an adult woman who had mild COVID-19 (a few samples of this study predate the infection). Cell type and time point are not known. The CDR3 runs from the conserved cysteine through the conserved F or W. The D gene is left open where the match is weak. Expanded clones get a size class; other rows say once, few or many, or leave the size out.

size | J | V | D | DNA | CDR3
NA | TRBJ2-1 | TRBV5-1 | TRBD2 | TGCGCCAGCAGCCGGACGGTCAGCGGGGATTACTACAATGAGCAGTTCTTC | CASSRTVSGDYYNEQFF
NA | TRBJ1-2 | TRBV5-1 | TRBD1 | TGCGCCAGCTGGGGACGGACAGGGGGTAACTATGGCTACACCTTC | CASWGRTGGNYGYTF
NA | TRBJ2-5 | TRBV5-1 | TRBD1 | TGCGCCAGCAGCTTGTTGGCGACAGGGCGAGAGACCCAGTACTTC | CASSLLATGRETQYF
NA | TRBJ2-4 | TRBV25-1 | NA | TGTGCCAGCAGTGAGCTGGGAAGCATTCAGTACTTC | CASSELGSIQYF
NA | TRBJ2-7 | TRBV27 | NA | TGTGCCAGCAGTTCCCGCGGTAGCGGCTACGAGCAGTACTTC | CASSSRGSGYEQYF
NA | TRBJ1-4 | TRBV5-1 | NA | TGCGCCAGCAGCTCGGGACGCGTGGCAACTAATGAAAAACTGTTTTTT | CASSSGRVATNEKLFF
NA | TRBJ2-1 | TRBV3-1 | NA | TGTGCCAGCAGCCCAGGTGGTGTCTCCTACAATGAGCAGTTCTTC | CASSPGGVSYNEQFF
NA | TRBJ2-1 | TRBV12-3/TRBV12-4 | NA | TGTGCCAGCAGTACAGGGATTAAGCAGTTCTTC | CASSTGIKQFF
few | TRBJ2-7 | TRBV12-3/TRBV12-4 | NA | TGTGCCAGCAGCTCCACTAGACACGAGCAGTACTTC | CASSSTRHEQYF
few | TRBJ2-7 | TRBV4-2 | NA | TGTGCCAGCAGCCCTGGGGGGGGGGCCTCCTACGAGCAGTACTTC | CASSPGGGASYEQYF
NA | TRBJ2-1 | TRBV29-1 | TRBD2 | TGCAGCGAGCGACTAGCGGGGTACAATGAGCAGTTCTTC | CSERLAGYNEQFF
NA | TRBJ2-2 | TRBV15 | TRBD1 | TGTGCCACCAGCAGAGATCGGCGGACAGGGAGAGGTACCGGGGAGCTGTTTTTT | CATSRDRRTGRGTGELFF
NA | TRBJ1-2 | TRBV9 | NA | TGTGCCAGCAGCGTCAACTCAGGGTTGGGAGGCTACACCTTC | CASSVNSGLGGYTF
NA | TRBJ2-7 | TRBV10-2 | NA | TGCGCCAGCAGTGCTCGACCCAATGACGGGGGTGGGATCTCCTACGAGCAGTACTTC | CASSARPNDGGGISYEQYF
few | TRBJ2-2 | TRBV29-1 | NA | TGCAGCGTTTGGGACAATCCCGGGGAGCTGTTTTTT | CSVWDNPGELFF
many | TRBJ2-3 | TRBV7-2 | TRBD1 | TGTGCCAGCAGCGCAATAGGTCGACAGGGTAGGACAGATACGCAGTATTTT | CASSAIGRQGRTDTQYF
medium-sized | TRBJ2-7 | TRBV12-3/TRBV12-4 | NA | TGTGCCAGCAGCCCTAGCGACTTTACCAGAAAGTACTTC | CASSPSDFTRKYF
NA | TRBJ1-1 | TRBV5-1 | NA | TGCGCCAGCAGCTCGCGCAGGGGTTCATGGACTGAAGCTTTCTTT | CASSSRRGSWTEAFF
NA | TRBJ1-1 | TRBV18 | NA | TGTGCCAGCTCACCCCGGGTGGGTGAAGCTTTCTTT | CASSPRVGEAFF
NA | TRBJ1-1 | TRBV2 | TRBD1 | TGTGCCAGCACCCGACGGACAGGGAACACTGAAGCTTTCTTT | CASTRRTGNTEAFF
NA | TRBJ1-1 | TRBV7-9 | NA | TGTGCCAGCAGCTCCTACGGGGGGGGAGTGGGGAACACTGAAGCTTTCTTT | CASSSYGGGVGNTEAFF
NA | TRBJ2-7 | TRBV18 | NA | TGTGCCAGCTCACAACAGCGAGTCGAGCAGTACTTC | CASSQQRVEQYF
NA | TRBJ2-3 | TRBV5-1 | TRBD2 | TGCGCCAGCGGTCAGCGGGGGCCCACAGATACGCAGTATTTT | CASGQRGPTDTQYF
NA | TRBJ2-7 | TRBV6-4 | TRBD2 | TGTGCCAGCACCCTGACGACGACTAGCGGCGAGCAGTACTTC | CASTLTTTSGEQYF
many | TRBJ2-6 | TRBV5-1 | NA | TGCGCCAGCAGCAGGGGGACCGCCTCTGGGGCCAACGTCCTGACTTTC | CASSRGTASGANVLTF
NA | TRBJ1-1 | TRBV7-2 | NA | TGTGCCAGCAGCCGTGACTCCGCCGGAGAAGCTTTCTTT | CASSRDSAGEAFF
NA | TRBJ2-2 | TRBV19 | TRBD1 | TGTGCCAGCCGACCCGGGACAGGCGGGACCGGGGAGCTGTTTTTT | CASRPGTGGTGELFF
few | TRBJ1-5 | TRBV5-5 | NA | TGTGCCAGCAGCCGGGACAACTTCAATCAGCCCCAGCATTTT | CASSRDNFNQPQHF
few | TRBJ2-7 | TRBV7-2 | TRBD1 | TGTGCCAGCAGCTTAGCGCCGACAGGGAGCTACGAGCAGTACTTC | CASSLAPTGSYEQYF
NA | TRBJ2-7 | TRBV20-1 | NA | TGCAGTGCGGGATCCTACGAGCAGTACTTC | CSAGSYEQYF
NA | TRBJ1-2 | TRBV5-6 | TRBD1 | TGTGCCAGCAGCTTGGGGACAGGGTTCTTCGGCTACACCTTC | CASSLGTGFFGYTF
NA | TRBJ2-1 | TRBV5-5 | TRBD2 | TGTGCCAGCAGCTTGGCTAGCGGGAGAGGTCATGAGCAGTTCTTC | CASSLASGRGHEQFF
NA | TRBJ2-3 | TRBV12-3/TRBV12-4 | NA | TGTGCCAGCAAAAAGGTTTGGGGCACAGATACGCAGTATTTT | CASKKVWGTDTQYF
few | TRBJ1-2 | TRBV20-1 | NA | TGCAGTGCTCGTATTCGGACGGCGGGCTATGGCTACACCTTC | CSARIRTAGYGYTF